Below, 30 T cell receptor beta chains from the same sample are listed, as sequenced in a study of blood T cell repertoires in COVID-19. The protocol was immunoSEQ multiplex PCR, while the TCRdb copy is restricted to in-frame clones and leaves out a portion. Of 110,000 to 150,000 clones in the sample, under 85% were seen once. Specimen: peripheral blood. These receptors were collected from a man aged 45-65 years with active or convalescent COVID-19.

This chain uses TRBV10-1 with TRBJ2-3; D gene unclear. This CDR3 has 13 residues. Trimming stripped 7 bases from V and 2 bases from J, with 10 bases between. Germline CDR1 and CDR2: WNHNN and SYGVQD (reference sequence). The CDR3 DNA reads as TGCGCCAGCAAAAACTCGTTCACAGATACGCAGTATTTT. Protein sequence: CASKNSFTDTQYF.

The gene calls are TRBV19 and TRBJ1-4, with 7 bases identical to TRBD1. Germline V gene sequence: CDR1 LNHDA, CDR2 SQIVND (reference sequence). V lost 4 bases to trimming and J lost 7 bases; unmatched junction nucleotides: 6. The CDR3 covers 14 residues. The CDR3 DNA sequence: TGTGCCAGTAGTACGACAGGGTCTGGTGAAAAACTGTTTTTT. This encodes CASSTTGSGEKLFF.

V and J are TRBV5-1 and TRBJ2-7, with 8 bases matching TRBD2. The CDR3 sequence is 14 residues long. The ends lost 3 bases at V and 7 bases at J; junction bases unmatched: 9. Germline lookup yields CDR1 SGHRS and CDR2 YFSETQ. The CDR3 spells CASSWWAGGQEQYF. The DNA for the CDR3 is TGCGCCAGCAGCTGGTGGGCGGGAGGCCAAGAGCAGTACTTC.

The V and J genes are TRBV7-9 and TRBJ2-1; 11 nucleotides match TRBD1. After removal of 1 base from V and 15 bases from J, the junction contained 5 bases not matched to a gene. Germline V gives CDR1 SEHNR, CDR2 FQNEAQ (reference sequence). This CDR3 is 13 amino acids long. The CDR3 nucleotides read TGTGCCAGCAGCTTAGTGGGACAGGGGGATGGGTTCTTC. Residues: CASSLVGQGDGFF.

This rearrangement joins TRBV11-2 to TRBJ2-7; 7 nucleotides align to TRBD1. Germline values: CDR1 SGHAT, CDR2 FQNNGV. The J segment lost 3 bases and the V segment lost 6 bases, leaving 5 bases of the junction unmatched. This CDR3 comprises 13 residues. DNA for the CDR3: TGTGCCAGCAGTGACAGGGTAAGCTACGAGCAGTACTTC. Translating gives CASSDRVSYEQYF.

This clone has only a few counts. The chain is built from TRBV28 and TRBJ1-2; 10 positions match TRBD1. This CDR3 is 14 amino acids long. Losses at the gene ends were 5 bases for V and 5 bases for J; bases not matched to a gene: 5. Germline-derived CDR1 and CDR2 are MDHEN and SYDVKM. As DNA, the CDR3 is TGTGCCAGCAGTGTCGACAGGGGGCCGTATGGCTACACCTTC. It yields the protein CASSVDRGPYGYTF.

J is TRBJ1-6 and V is TRBV27; 8 bases are shared with TRBD1. Germline CDR1 and CDR2: MNHEY and SMNVEV (reference sequence). The CDR3 runs to 15 residues. With 5 bases clipped from V and 7 bases from J, the junction kept 7 bases outside the gene matches. CDR3 residues: CASSPPQGVNSPLHF. In DNA form, the CDR3 reads TGTGCCAGCAGTCCCCCACAGGGGGTGAATTCACCCCTCCACTTT.

The genes are TRBV19 and TRBJ1-5; D is unresolved. The CDR3 is made up of 14 amino acids. The germline CDR1 and CDR2 sequences are LNHDA and SQIVND (reference sequence). V lost 6 bases to trimming and J lost 0 bases, with 9 bases between them. CDR3 amino acids: CASSPTDSNQPQHF. CDR3 DNA: TGTGCCAGTAGCCCTACAGATAGCAATCAGCCCCAGCATTTT.

The rearrangement joins TRBV6-5 to TRBJ2-1; 8 bases align to TRBD1. CDR3 length equals 14 residues. Germline loops: CDR1 MNHEY, CDR2 SVGAGI. Trimming at V came to 6 bases and at J to 1 base, leaving 2 bases not matched to a gene. CDR3 amino acids: CASSRQGSYNEQFF. CDR3 sequence (DNA): TGTGCCAGCAGCAGACAGGGGTCCTACAATGAGCAGTTCTTC.

This sequence joins TRBV5-1 and TRBJ1-5; TRBD1 might be the D (5 bases). V was clipped by 4 bases and J by 7 bases, with 18 bases between them. The CDR3 runs to 15 residues. CDR1 and CDR2 from the germline V gene are SGHRS and YFSETQ. The CDR3 reads CASSPGLPRDQPQHF. Written as DNA, the CDR3 is TGCGCCAGCAGCCCGGGACTTCCCCGGGACCAGCCCCAGCATTTT.

V is TRBV27 and J is TRBJ1-4; 8 bases are shared with TRBD1. V trimming: 6 bases; J trimming: 8 bases; junction bases outside the gene matches: 8. CDR3 length: 14 amino acids. Germline V gene lookup returns CDR1 MNHEY and CDR2 SMNVEV (reference sequence). The CDR3 nucleotides are TGTGCCAGCAGCCGAGGACAGGGTAGGGAAAAACTGTTTTTT. Its translation: CASSRGQGREKLFF.

The rearrangement uses TRBV3-1 (or the pseudogene TRBV3-2) and TRBJ2-7; 13 bases are shared with TRBD2. Germline CDR1 is LGHDT and CDR2 is YNNKEL (reference sequence). J lost 5 bases, V lost 6 bases, and 7 bases had no gene match. This CDR3 is built from 15 residues. CDR3 protein: CASRSGLAGAHEQYF. The DNA for the CDR3 is TGTGCCAGCAGATCCGGACTAGCGGGAGCACACGAGCAGTACTTC.

The sample holds one count of this clone. The chain is built from TRBV6-5 and TRBJ1-6, with TRBD1 matching 7 bases. Trimming cost V 0 bases and J 7 bases; bases outside gene matches: 3. Germline-derived CDR1 and CDR2 are MNHEY and SVGAGI. The CDR3 runs to 15 residues. In DNA, the CDR3 is TGTGCCAGCAGTTACTCAGGGACAGCCAATTCACCCCTCCACTTT. It codes for CASSYSGTANSPLHF.

This chain connects TRBV7-9 to TRBJ2-7; 9 bases are shared with TRBD2. This CDR3 has 18 residues. Germline CDR1 SEHNR, CDR2 FQNEAQ (reference sequence). With V trimmed by 0 bases and J by 0 bases, 9 bases remained unmatched. CDR3: CASSLAVQFSGSSYEQYF. The CDR3 coding sequence is TGTGCCAGCAGCTTAGCTGTTCAGTTTAGCGGGAGCTCCTACGAGCAGTACTTC.

This rearrangement joins TRBV19 to TRBJ2-5; TRBD2 matches 8 bases. Germline CDR1 LNHDA, CDR2 SQIVND (reference sequence). The CDR3 spans 14 residues. The V and J ends lost 8 bases and 5 bases, in that order; junction bases with no gene match: 10. CDR3: CASSTGGVSETQYF. For the CDR3, the DNA is TGTGCCAGTTCGACGGGAGGGGTTTCGGAGACCCAGTACTTC.

The chain links TRBV6-5 to TRBJ1-6; D may be TRBD1 (6 bases). The CDR3 extends over 14 amino acids. The germline V gene encodes CDR1 MNHEY and CDR2 SVGAGI. V lost 2 bases and J lost 5, with 7 bases in between. The CDR3 protein is CASSYNRDNSPLHF. CDR3 bases: TGTGCCAGCAGTTACAACAGGGATAATTCACCCCTCCACTTT.

The V call is TRBV10-3, the J call TRBJ2-3, with 11 bases matching TRBD1. Per germline, CDR1 ENHRY and CDR2 SYGVKD. The CDR3 is 18 residues long. The CDR3 bases are TGTGCAAATTCCCCCAAAACCGGGACAGGGGGTCGCACAGATACGCAGTATTTT. It is translated as CANSPKTGTGGRTDTQYF.

This rearrangement joins TRBV11-3 to TRBJ2-3; 10 nucleotides line up with TRBD2. V dropped 5 bases and J dropped 4; count of bases not matched to a gene: 6. Germline V gene sequence: CDR1 SGHNT, CDR2 YENEEA. The CDR3 contains 15 residues. Written as DNA, the CDR3 is TGTGCCAGCAGCGCGGGACTAGCGACCCCAGATACGCAGTATTTT. Protein product: CASSAGLATPDTQYF.

This chain joins TRBV5-1 and TRBJ1-1; unclear D gene. This CDR3 has 12 amino acids. Germline loops: CDR1 SGHRS, CDR2 YFSETQ. Trimming shortened V by 5 bases and J by 4 bases, and 9 bases separated the two germline ends. The CDR3 coding sequence is TGCGCCAGCAGGAAAGGCGGCACTGAAGCTTTCTTT. It translates to CASRKGGTEAFF.

This sequence joins TRBV15 and TRBJ1-2; 10 positions agree with TRBD1. The trim removed 1 base at V and 3 bases at J, leaving 11 bases unmatched. Germline values: CDR1 LNHNV, CDR2 YYDKDF (reference sequence). The CDR3 is 18 amino acids. The CDR3 spells CATSRGSSGQGTYYGYTF. The CDR3 DNA reads as TGTGCCACCAGCAGAGGATCTTCGGGACAGGGGACATACTATGGCTACACCTTC. The whole variable domain, filled in from reference TRBV15 and TRBJ1-2, reads DAMVIQNPRYQVTQFGKPVTLSCSQTLNHNVMYWYQQKSSQAPKLLFHYYDKDFNNEADTPDNFQSRRPNTSFCFLDIRSPGLGDTAMYLCATSRGSSGQGTYYGYTFGSGTRLTVV.

The chain is built from TRBV7-3 and TRBJ1-6; D possibly corresponds to TRBD1 (6 bases). In germline, CDR1 is SGHTA, CDR2 FQGTGA. This CDR3 comprises 15 residues. V was clipped by 1 base and J by 7 bases, with 11 bases between them. The CDR3 nucleotides are TGTGCCAGCAGCTTAAATACAGGGTCCAATTCACCCCTCCACTTT. This translates into CASSLNTGSNSPLHF.

The chain has TRBV24-1 and TRBJ2-1; possible D gene TRBD1, 5 bases. The ends were cut back, 0 bases at V and 8 bases at J, with 19 bases in the middle. The germline V gene encodes CDR1 KGHDR and CDR2 SFDVKD. CDR3 length: 17 residues. DNA for the CDR3: TGTGCCACCAGTGATTTGCGACAGCCCTCTGGCGATTATGAGCAGTTCTTC. It yields the protein CATSDLRQPSGDYEQFF.

The J gene is TRBJ2-1, the V gene TRBV7-2; 9 bases are shared with TRBD2. V was pared by 5 bases and J by 2 bases, with 7 bases of the junction left unmatched. Per germline, CDR1 SGHTA and CDR2 FQGNSA. CDR3 size: 16 residues. CDR3 protein: CASSRASGTPYNEQFF. The DNA for the CDR3 is TGTGCCAGCAGCCGCGCTAGCGGGACACCCTACAATGAGCAGTTCTTC.

This clone was counted ten times or more. The rearrangement uses TRBV7-3 and TRBJ1-1, with unresolved D. This CDR3 is 15 amino acids long. Germline V lookup: CDR1 SGHTA, CDR2 FQGTGA. V was pared by 5 bases and J by 1 base, with 14 bases between. CDR3 region: CASSPLEGRNTEAFF. Written as DNA, the CDR3 is TGTGCCAGCAGCCCCTTGGAGGGAAGGAACACTGAAGCTTTCTTT.

This clone was detected only once. The CDR3 is CASSLDRNTEAFF. In DNA form, the CDR3 reads TGTGCCAGCAGCCTCGACAGGAACACTGAAGCTTTCTTT. The V gene is TRBV11-1, the J gene TRBJ1-1; D may be TRBD1 (5 bases). The CDR3 length is 13 residues. Trimming took off 5 bases at V and 1 base at J, with 8 bases between the two ends. Germline loops: CDR1 SGHAT, CDR2 FQDESV (reference sequence).

The chain joins TRBV14 to TRBJ2-2, with 8 bases identical to TRBD2. V was clipped by 4 bases and J by 1 base; unmatched bases: 14. The CDR3 sequence is 19 residues long. The germline V gene has CDR1 SGHDN and CDR2 FVKESK. CDR3 in amino acids: CASSLTGTSAIVNTGELFF. DNA of the CDR3: TGTGCCAGCAGCCTAACCGGGACTAGTGCTATTGTGAACACCGGGGAGCTGTTTTTT.

This clone has only a few counts. The chain has TRBV25-1 and TRBJ2-7; 7 nucleotides line up with TRBD2. CDR3 size: 14 residues. Per the germline V gene, CDR1 is MGHDK and CDR2 is SYGVNS. V shed 1 base and J 1 base; nucleotides not matched to a gene: 1. CDR3 in amino acids: CASSEWGGSYEQYF. The CDR3 DNA reads as TGTGCCAGCAGTGAATGGGGGGGATCCTACGAGCAGTACTTC.

The chain uses TRBV12-5 and TRBJ1-1; D possibly corresponds to TRBD1 (6 bases). The CDR3 loop spans 15 amino acids. Per germline, CDR1 LGHNT and CDR2 FRNRAP. V gave up 0 bases and J gave up 3 bases, with 11 bases separating them. CDR3: CASGLVLGGHTEAFF. In DNA, the CDR3 is TGTGCTAGTGGTTTGGTTTTAGGGGGTCACACTGAAGCTTTCTTT.

The chain links TRBV2 to TRBJ1-5, with 8 bases aligning to TRBD1. The V and J ends lost 3 bases and 7 bases, in that order; junction bases with no gene match: 11. There are 16 residues in the CDR3. Germline V lookup: CDR1 SNHLY, CDR2 FYNNEI. The CDR3 here is CASSEGQQGAGQPQHF. The CDR3 bases are TGTGCCAGCAGTGAGGGTCAGCAGGGGGCAGGCCAGCCCCAGCATTTT.

This chain connects TRBV7-8 to TRBJ1-4, with a weak D call TRBD1 (5 bases). Trimming cost V 3 bases and J 0 bases, with 14 bases left between them. The CDR3 covers 17 residues. The germline V gene encodes CDR1 SGHVS and CDR2 FQNEAQ. CDR3 in DNA: TGTGCCAGCAGCTTTTCTCAGGGTTTTGCAACTAATGAAAAACTGTTTTTT. As protein: CASSFSQGFATNEKLFF.